These 27 T cell receptor beta chains were all obtained from the same sample, sequenced in a study of Ad26.COV2.S vaccination and SARS-CoV-2 variants. Described treatment: 19 received Ad26.COV2.S at low or high dose, single or two shots; roughly five received placebo; per-sample allocation not given. Day 63 after the first injection of vaccine or placebo was the sampling time. The protocol was immunoSEQ multiplex PCR, while the TCRdb copy is restricted to in-frame clones and leaves out a portion. The data contain roughly 460,000 clones, 80% to 90% of them singletons. This material consisted of peripheral blood, taken in a trial of Ad26.COV2.S vaccine versus placebo. These TCRs come from a person aged 18-65 years who received the Ad26.COV2.S COVID-19 vaccine or a placebo.

The V and J genes are TRBV7-2 and TRBJ2-3, with 7 bases that match TRBD2. After removal of 2 bases from V and 4 bases from J, the junction contained 3 bases not matched to a gene. The CDR3 extends over 14 amino acids. Germline CDR1 and CDR2: SGHTA and FQGNSA. The CDR3 DNA sequence: TGTGCCAGCAGCTTAATGGGGGGGTCAGATACGCAGTATTTT. This translates into CASSLMGGSDTQYF.

This chain joins TRBV28 and TRBJ2-3, with TRBD1 matching over 7 bases. The V and J ends lost 3 bases and 1 base, in that order; junction bases with no gene match: 13. This CDR3 region has 18 residues. CDR1 is MDHEN, CDR2 SYDVKM, per germline. As DNA, the CDR3 is TGTGCCAGCAGTTTGTGGACACAGGGGCCCCTCGGCACAGATACGCAGTATTTT. Amino acid sequence: CASSLWTQGPLGTDTQYF.

The rearrangement uses TRBV30 and TRBJ2-7; perhaps D is TRBD1 or TRBD2 (5 bases each). Per germline, CDR1 GTSNPN and CDR2 SVGIG (reference sequence). The CDR3 contains 13 residues. V lost 5 bases, J lost 7 bases, and 18 bases lay in between. The CDR3, as DNA: TGTGCCTGGGAAACCGGGACCCACTGGGAGCAGTACTTC. This gives the protein CAWETGTHWEQYF.

V usage is TRBV19 and J usage is TRBJ2-3; possible D gene TRBD1, 6 bases. CDR1 is LNHDA and CDR2 is SQIVND in the germline V gene (reference sequence). V lost 0 bases to trimming and J lost 3 bases, with 13 bases between them. The CDR3 length is 16 residues. The CDR3 DNA is TGTGCCAGTAGTATAGAAGGCTTCACAGGGACAGATACGCAGTATTTT. This translates into CASSIEGFTGTDTQYF.

This clone was observed a single time. The chain couples TRBV19 to TRBJ2-5; no reliable D call. This CDR3 has 13 amino acids. Germline CDR1 LNHDA, CDR2 SQIVND (reference sequence). V lost 5 bases and J lost 3, with 10 bases in between. The CDR3 is CASSRAGEETQYF. The CDR3 DNA reads as TGTGCCAGTAGTCGGGCCGGCGAAGAGACCCAGTACTTC.

This chain connects TRBV27 to TRBJ2-1, with 11 bases fitting TRBD2. Trimming removed 6 bases from V and 4 bases from J; junction bases left unmatched: 5. Germline V lookup: CDR1 MNHEY, CDR2 SMNVEV (reference sequence). The CDR3 covers 15 residues. This chain's CDR3 is CASRRLAGSYNEQFF. DNA for the CDR3: TGTGCCAGCAGGAGACTAGCGGGATCTTACAATGAGCAGTTCTTC.

This clone was observed a few times. The CDR3: CASSYLRNQAFF. The DNA for the CDR3 is TGTGCCAGCAGTTACCTAAGAAACCAAGCTTTCTTT. V is TRBV6-2 or TRBV6-3 and J is TRBJ1-1; no clear D. The CDR3 has 12 amino acids. Germline V gives CDR1 MNHEY, CDR2 SVGEGT. With 2 bases removed from V and 9 bases from J, the gap between germline ends came to 10 bases.

The chain has TRBV7-9 and TRBJ2-1; TRBD1 matches 10 bases. CDR1 is SEHNR, CDR2 FQNEAQ, per germline (reference sequence). This CDR3 comprises 18 residues. With V trimmed by 5 bases and J by 1 base, 11 bases remained unmatched. Here the CDR3 reads CASSDRQGAASSYNEQFF. In DNA form, the CDR3 reads TGTGCCAGCAGCGATCGACAGGGGGCGGCTAGTTCCTACAATGAGCAGTTCTTC.

The chain couples TRBV3-1 (or the pseudogene TRBV3-2) to TRBJ2-6; D is uncertain. CDR3 length equals 16 residues. Per the germline V gene, CDR1 is LGHDT and CDR2 is YNNKEL (reference sequence). Trimming left V 4 bases short and J 5 bases short, with 15 bases between. CDR3 sequence reads: CASSRFESAWANVLTF. As DNA, the CDR3 is TGTGCCAGCAGCCGCTTCGAATCCGCCTGGGCCAACGTCCTGACTTTC.

In this sample, this clone turned up a few times. J is TRBJ1-6 and V is TRBV5-4; D not resolved. The germline V and J ends were trimmed by 2 bases and 8 bases, with 17 bases remaining between them. The germline V gene encodes CDR1 SGHNT and CDR2 YYREEE (reference sequence). The CDR3 runs to 16 residues. The CDR3 coding sequence is TGTGCCAGCAGCTTTCGACGGAGCCCGGACCATTCACCCCTCCACTTT. Protein sequence: CASSFRRSPDHSPLHF.

V usage is TRBV28 and J usage is TRBJ1-2; possibly TRBD1 for D (5 bases). The CDR3 runs to 14 residues. Germline-derived CDR1 and CDR2 are MDHEN and SYDVKM. V lost 3 bases, J lost 2 bases, and 10 bases lay in between. This CDR3 reads CASSLGTGNYGYTF. CDR3 bases: TGTGCCAGCAGTTTGGGGACGGGGAACTATGGCTACACCTTC.

The genes are TRBV10-2 and TRBJ2-5; 7 bases match TRBD1. The junction had 5 bases not matched to a gene; V was cut back by 6 bases and J by 4 bases. There are 13 residues in the CDR3. Germline V gene data show CDR1 as WSHSY and CDR2 as SAAADI. This chain's CDR3 is CASRETGRETQYF. The CDR3 DNA reads TGCGCCAGCAGAGAGACAGGGAGAGAGACCCAGTACTTC.

This clone was counted ten times or more. The genes are TRBV14 and TRBJ2-5; D gene uncertain. Trimming removed 1 base at V and 7 bases at J, with 13 bases between. The CDR3 is 14 residues long. CDR1 is SGHDN and CDR2 is FVKESK in the germline V gene. The CDR3 DNA is TGTGCCAGCAGCCAAGTCGGGCTAGATGGGACCCAGTACTTC. It translates to CASSQVGLDGTQYF.

This clone was seen a few times. The chain carries TRBV6-5 and TRBJ2-7; 12 bases line up with TRBD1. Per the germline V gene, CDR1 is MNHEY and CDR2 is SVGAGI. V trimming: 2 bases; J trimming: 2 bases; junction bases outside the gene matches: 1. This CDR3 spans 15 amino acids. CDR3 protein: CASSYRDRGPYEQYF. The CDR3 DNA is TGTGCCAGCAGTTACCGGGACAGGGGGCCCTACGAGCAGTACTTC.

V usage is TRBV4-1 and J usage is TRBJ2-1, with 7 bases aligning to TRBD2. CDR1 is MGHRA, CDR2 YSYEKL, per germline. V lost 0 bases to trimming and J lost 4 bases; unmatched junction nucleotides: 12. The CDR3 totals 18 residues. The CDR3 loop reads CASSQEASGPTLYNEQFF. As DNA, the CDR3 is TGCGCCAGCAGCCAAGAAGCTAGCGGCCCAACCCTTTACAATGAGCAGTTCTTC.

This clone was seen just once. J is TRBJ1-5 and V is TRBV15; D uncertain. The CDR3 is 16 amino acids. Trimming stripped 3 bases from V and 0 bases from J, with 12 bases between. The germline V gene has CDR1 LNHNV and CDR2 YYDKDF (reference sequence). The DNA of the CDR3 is TGTGCCACCAGCAGCCTAGGAAGAGGTAGCAATCAGCCCCAGCATTTT. Protein: CATSSLGRGSNQPQHF.

Only a few counts were recorded for this clone. This chain connects TRBV9 to TRBJ2-2; tentatively, D is TRBD1 or TRBD2 (5 bases each). V shed 3 bases and J shed 0 bases, with 12 bases lying between them. This CDR3 is built from 16 residues. CDR1 is SGDLS, CDR2 YYNGEE, per germline. CDR3 coding DNA: TGTGCCAGCAGCGCCCACGGGGCCCCGAACACCGGGGAGCTGTTTTTT. This translates into CASSAHGAPNTGELFF.

CDR3 DNA sequence: TGTGCCGCTCGGAGACAGATCTATGGCTACACCTTC. Amino acids: CAARRQIYGYTF. The chain links TRBV24-1 to TRBJ1-2; possibly TRBD1 for D (5 bases). Germline values: CDR1 KGHDR, CDR2 SFDVKD. V lost 12 bases to trimming and J lost 4 bases, with 14 bases between them. The CDR3 length is 12 residues.

V and J are TRBV10-2 and TRBJ1-2; D remains unclear. The CDR3 runs to 13 residues. Trimming removed 0 bases at V and 10 bases at J, with 12 bases between. Germline CDR1 and CDR2: WSHSY and SAAADI. The CDR3 bases are TGCGCCAGCAGTGAGTCCCCGGGCGGGGACTACACCTTC. It encodes CASSESPGGDYTF.

The genes are TRBV28 and TRBJ1-2; no definite D call. Germline V lookup: CDR1 MDHEN, CDR2 SYDVKM. The CDR3 runs to 11 residues. V dropped 4 bases and J dropped 8 bases, with 8 bases sitting between them. This CDR3 is CASSYPKGYTF. CDR3 bases: TGTGCCAGCAGTTACCCAAAGGGCTACACCTTC.

This CDR3 is CASSLVLAGGETQYF. For the CDR3, the DNA is TGTGCCAGCAGCTTAGTGCTAGCGGGAGGTGAGACCCAGTACTTC. The V call is TRBV11-2, the J call TRBJ2-5, with 11 bases identical to TRBD2. CDR3 length: 15 amino acids. The V gene end was trimmed by 1 base and the J gene end by 5 bases; junction bases not matched to a gene: 3. CDR1 and CDR2 from the germline V gene are SGHAT and FQNNGV.

The rearrangement links TRBV9 to TRBJ1-6; D is perhaps TRBD1 (5 bases). Germline CDR1 and CDR2: SGDLS and YYNGEE. The CDR3 contains 13 residues. Deletions cut 4 bases from V and 7 bases from J, with 9 bases between. The CDR3 loop is CASSPRTNSPLHF. The CDR3 DNA reads as TGTGCCAGCAGCCCACGGACAAATTCACCCCTCCACTTT.

The chain has TRBV29-1 and TRBJ1-1, with a possible D match to TRBD1 (5 bases). The CDR3 sequence is 11 residues long. V lost 7 bases and J 8 bases, leaving 14 bases between the germline ends. Germline CDR1 reads SQVTM; CDR2 reads ANQGSEA. The CDR3: CSGWWGREAFF. In DNA, the CDR3 is TGCAGCGGCTGGTGGGGACGGGAAGCTTTCTTT.

V gene TRBV7-9 combines with J gene TRBJ1-2; D might be TRBD1 (5 bases). The length of the CDR3 is 12 residues. Germline CDR1 reads SEHNR; CDR2 reads FQNEAQ (reference sequence). Trimming removed 0 bases from V and 7 bases from J, with 6 bases in between. The CDR3 loop reads CASSLARAGYTF. DNA for the CDR3: TGTGCCAGCAGCTTAGCCAGGGCTGGCTACACCTTC.

The chain is built from TRBV10-3 and TRBJ2-1; TRBD2 matches at 9 bases. Germline-derived CDR1 and CDR2 are ENHRY and SYGVKD. This CDR3 region has 12 residues. J was trimmed by 2 bases and V by 11 bases; bases with no gene match: 1. The CDR3 DNA sequence: TGTGCCGCGGGAGGGCCCTACAATGAGCAGTTCTTC. Residues: CAAGGPYNEQFF.

This sequence joins TRBV28 and TRBJ2-7; 15 nucleotides line up with TRBD2. The CDR3 is made up of 22 amino acids. V gave up 5 bases and J gave up 3 bases; unmatched junction bases: 23. Germline assignment: CDR1 MDHEN and CDR2 SYDVKM. The CDR3 region is CASSPWQGRGTGLAGGSYEQYF. CDR3 sequence (DNA): TGTGCCAGCAGTCCCTGGCAGGGACGAGGAACGGGACTAGCGGGAGGTAGCTACGAGCAGTACTTC.

The chain has TRBV7-3 and TRBJ2-6; 7 positions agree with TRBD2. V shed 3 bases and J 1 base; nucleotides not matched to a gene: 9. Germline V gene data show CDR1 as SGHTA and CDR2 as FQGTGA. The CDR3 loop spans 18 amino acids. This CDR3 reads CASSFTAPGGSGANVLTF. Written as DNA, the CDR3 is TGTGCCAGCAGCTTCACCGCCCCGGGGGGATCTGGGGCCAACGTCCTGACTTTC.